This T cell receptor (beta chain) was sequenced for a study of blood T cell repertoires in COVID-19. Study details: The United States, Italy and Spain supplied acute and convalescent COVID-19 samples. Nucleic acid was either cDNA or gDNA, and it came from T cells, B-cell-depleted T cells, or PBMCs.

The CDR3 is 14 residues long. V was trimmed by 6 bases and J by 0 bases, leaving 9 bases between them. CDR1 MDHEN and CDR2 SYDVKM come from the germline V gene. Seattle's enrolled individuals joined amid active infection and were then monitored longitudinally. Per the original data handling: Estimation of nucleated cell counts relied on the amplification of reference gene primers. Measured with immunoSEQ multiplex PCR; TCRdb has only the in-frame clones, and not every one. D and trimming were read from the DNA, whereas the V and J calls and clone size are those reported in that table. The data hold 65,000 to 85,000 clones, with 80% to 90% observed a single time.

Sequencing was carried out using peripheral blood. The rearrangement links TRBV28 to TRBJ1-5; D might be TRBD1 (6 bases). This TCR derives from a man older than 75 with COVID-19, enrolled during active disease. The CDR3 sequence: CASSRGGSNQPQHF. CDR3 sequence (DNA): TGTGCCAGCAGCCGAGGGGGTAGCAATCAGCCCCAGCATTTT.